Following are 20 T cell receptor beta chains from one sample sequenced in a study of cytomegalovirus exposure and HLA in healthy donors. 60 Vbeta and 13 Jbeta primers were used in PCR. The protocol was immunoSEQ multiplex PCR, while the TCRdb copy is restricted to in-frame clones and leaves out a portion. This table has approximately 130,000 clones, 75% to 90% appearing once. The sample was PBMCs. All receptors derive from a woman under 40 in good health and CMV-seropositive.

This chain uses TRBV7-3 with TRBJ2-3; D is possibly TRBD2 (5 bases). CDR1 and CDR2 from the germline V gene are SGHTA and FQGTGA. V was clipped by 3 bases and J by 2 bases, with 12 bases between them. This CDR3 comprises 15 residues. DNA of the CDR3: TGTGCCAGCAGCTTCTCCAGCGGTCCCACAGATACGCAGTATTTT. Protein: CASSFSSGPTDTQYF.

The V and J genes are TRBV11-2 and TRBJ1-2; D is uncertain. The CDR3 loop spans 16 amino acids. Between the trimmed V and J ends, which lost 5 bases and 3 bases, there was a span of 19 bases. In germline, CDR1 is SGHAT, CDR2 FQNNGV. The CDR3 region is CASSPSGLPRDYGYTF. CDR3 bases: TGTGCCAGCAGCCCCTCTGGACTCCCGAGGGACTATGGCTACACCTTC.

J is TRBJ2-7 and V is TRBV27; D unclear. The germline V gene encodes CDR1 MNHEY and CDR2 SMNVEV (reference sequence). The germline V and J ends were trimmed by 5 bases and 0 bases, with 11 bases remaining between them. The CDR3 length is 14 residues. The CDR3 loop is CASSPRQSSYEQYF. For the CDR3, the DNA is TGTGCCAGCAGTCCAAGACAAAGCTCCTACGAGCAGTACTTC.

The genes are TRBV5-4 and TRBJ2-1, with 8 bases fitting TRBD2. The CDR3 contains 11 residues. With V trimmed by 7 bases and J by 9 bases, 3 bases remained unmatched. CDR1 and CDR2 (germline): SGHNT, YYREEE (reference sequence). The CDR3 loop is CASASGGEQFF. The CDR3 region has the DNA TGTGCCAGCGCAAGCGGGGGTGAGCAGTTCTTC.

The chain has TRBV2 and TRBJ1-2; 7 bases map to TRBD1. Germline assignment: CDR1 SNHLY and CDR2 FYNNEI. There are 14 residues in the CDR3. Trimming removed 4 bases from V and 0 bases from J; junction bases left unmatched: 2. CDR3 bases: TGTGCCAGCAGTGGACAGGGCACTAACTATGGCTACACCTTC. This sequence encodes CASSGQGTNYGYTF.

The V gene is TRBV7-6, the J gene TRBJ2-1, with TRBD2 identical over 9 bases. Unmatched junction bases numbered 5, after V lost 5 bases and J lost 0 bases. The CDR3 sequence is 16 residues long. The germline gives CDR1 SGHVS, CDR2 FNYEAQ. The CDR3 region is CASSPLAGASYNEQFF. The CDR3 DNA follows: TGTGCCAGCAGCCCCTTAGCGGGGGCCTCCTACAATGAGCAGTTCTTC.

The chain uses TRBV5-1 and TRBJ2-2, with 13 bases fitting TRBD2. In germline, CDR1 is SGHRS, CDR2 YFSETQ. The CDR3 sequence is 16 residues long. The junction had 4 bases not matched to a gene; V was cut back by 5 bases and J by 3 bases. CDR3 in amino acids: CASRRTSGGDTGELFF. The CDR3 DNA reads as TGCGCCAGCAGACGGACTAGCGGGGGAGACACCGGGGAGCTGTTTTTT.

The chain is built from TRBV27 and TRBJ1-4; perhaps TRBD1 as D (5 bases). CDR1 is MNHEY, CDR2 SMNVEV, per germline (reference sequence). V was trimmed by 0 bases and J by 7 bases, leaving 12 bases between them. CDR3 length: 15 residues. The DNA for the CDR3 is TGTGCCAGCAGTTTATCGGGGGGGATGGGTGAAAAACTGTTTTTT. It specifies CASSLSGGMGEKLFF. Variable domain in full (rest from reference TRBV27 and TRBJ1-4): EAQVTQNPRYLITVTGKKLTVTCSQNMNHEYMSWYRQDPGLGLRQIYYSMNVEVTDKGDVPEGYKVSRKEKRNFPLILESPSPNQTSLYFCASSLSGGMGEKLFFGSGTQLSVL.

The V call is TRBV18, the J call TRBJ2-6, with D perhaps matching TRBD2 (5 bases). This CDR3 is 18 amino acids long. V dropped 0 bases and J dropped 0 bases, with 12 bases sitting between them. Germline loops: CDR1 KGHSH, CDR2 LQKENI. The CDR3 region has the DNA TGTGCCAGCTCACCACCCGGGATTTCAATCTCTGGGGCCAACGTCCTGACTTTC. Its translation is CASSPPGISISGANVLTF.

The CDR3 loop reads CASLKNAGSYEQYF. DNA of the CDR3: TGCGCCAGCCTGAAGAATGCGGGTTCCTACGAGCAGTACTTC. This chain connects TRBV5-1 to TRBJ2-7; tentatively, D is TRBD2 (5 bases). V was clipped by 7 bases and J by 1 base, with 15 bases between them. CDR1 and CDR2 (germline): SGHRS, YFSETQ. The CDR3 sequence is 14 residues long.

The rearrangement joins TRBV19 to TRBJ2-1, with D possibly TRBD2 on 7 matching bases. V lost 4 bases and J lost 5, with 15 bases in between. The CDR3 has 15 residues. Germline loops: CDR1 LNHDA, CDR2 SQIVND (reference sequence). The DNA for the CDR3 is TGTGCCAGTAGTACCCCCGGCGGGGGCCACAATGAGCAGTTCTTC. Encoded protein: CASSTPGGGHNEQFF.

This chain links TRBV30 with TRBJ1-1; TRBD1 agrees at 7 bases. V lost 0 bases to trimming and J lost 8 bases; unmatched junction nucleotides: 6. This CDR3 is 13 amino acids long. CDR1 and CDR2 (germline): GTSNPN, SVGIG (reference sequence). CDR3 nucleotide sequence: TGTGCCTGGAGTGTTATGGACAGGCAAGAAGCTTTCTTT. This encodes CAWSVMDRQEAFF.

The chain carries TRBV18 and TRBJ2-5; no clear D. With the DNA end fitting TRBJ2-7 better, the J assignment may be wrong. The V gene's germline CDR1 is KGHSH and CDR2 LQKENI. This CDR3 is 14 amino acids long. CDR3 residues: CASSPPARNYEQYF. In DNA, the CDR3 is TGTGCCAGCTCACCACCGGCGAGGAACTACGAGCAGTACTTC.

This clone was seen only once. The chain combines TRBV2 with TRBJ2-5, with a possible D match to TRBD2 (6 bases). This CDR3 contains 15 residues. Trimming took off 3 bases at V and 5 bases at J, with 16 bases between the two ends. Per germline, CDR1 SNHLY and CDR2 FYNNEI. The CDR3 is CASSEWASVGETQYF. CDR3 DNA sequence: TGTGCCAGCAGTGAGTGGGCTAGCGTTGGGGAGACCCAGTACTTC.

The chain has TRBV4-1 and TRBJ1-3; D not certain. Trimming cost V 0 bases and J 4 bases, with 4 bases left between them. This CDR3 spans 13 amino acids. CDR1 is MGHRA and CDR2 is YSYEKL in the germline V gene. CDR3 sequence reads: CASSQDQGNTIYF. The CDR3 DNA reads TGCGCCAGCAGCCAAGATCAGGGAAACACCATATATTTT.

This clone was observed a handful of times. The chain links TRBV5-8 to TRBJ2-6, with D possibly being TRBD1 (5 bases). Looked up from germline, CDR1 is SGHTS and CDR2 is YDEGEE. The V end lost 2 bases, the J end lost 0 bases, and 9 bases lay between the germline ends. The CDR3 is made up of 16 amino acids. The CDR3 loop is CASSLGAASGANVLTF. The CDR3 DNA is TGTGCCAGCAGCTTAGGGGCAGCCTCTGGGGCCAACGTCCTGACTTTC.

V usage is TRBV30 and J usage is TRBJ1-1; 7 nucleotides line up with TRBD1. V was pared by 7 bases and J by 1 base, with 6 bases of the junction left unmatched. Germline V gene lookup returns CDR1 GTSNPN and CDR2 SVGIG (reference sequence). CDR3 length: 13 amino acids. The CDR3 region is CASRGQSNTEAFF. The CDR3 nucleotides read TGTGCCTCAAGGGGGCAGTCGAACACTGAAGCTTTCTTT.

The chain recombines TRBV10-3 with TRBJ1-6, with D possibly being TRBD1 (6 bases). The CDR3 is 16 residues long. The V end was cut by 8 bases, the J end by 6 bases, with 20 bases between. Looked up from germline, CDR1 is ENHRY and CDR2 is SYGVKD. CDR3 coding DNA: TGTGCCATCGGGGGAATGGGGGGGGCCTTTAATTCACCCCTCCACTTT. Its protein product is CAIGGMGGAFNSPLHF.

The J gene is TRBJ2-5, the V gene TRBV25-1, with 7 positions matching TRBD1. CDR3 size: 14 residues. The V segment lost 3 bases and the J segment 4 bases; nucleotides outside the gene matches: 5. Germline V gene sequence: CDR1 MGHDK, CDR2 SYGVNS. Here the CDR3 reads CASSEPTGRETQYF. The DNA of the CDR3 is TGTGCCAGCAGTGAGCCGACAGGGAGAGAGACCCAGTACTTC.

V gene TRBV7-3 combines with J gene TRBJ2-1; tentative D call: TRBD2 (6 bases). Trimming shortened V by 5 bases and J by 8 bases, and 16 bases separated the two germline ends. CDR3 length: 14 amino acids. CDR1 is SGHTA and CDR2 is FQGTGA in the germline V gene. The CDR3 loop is CASSPSPGEYEQFF. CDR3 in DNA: TGTGCCAGCAGCCCTAGCCCGGGAGAATATGAGCAGTTCTTC.